These 10 T cell receptor beta chains originate from one sample sequenced in a study of blood T cell repertoires in COVID-19. The table came from immunoSEQ multiplex PCR; TCRdb's copy has only in-frame clones and leaves some out. The sample yields some 200,000 clones, 81% seen once. Sequencing was performed on peripheral blood. The origin of the receptors is a woman aged 40 to 50 with COVID-19, enrolled during active disease.

This clone was picked up many times. J is TRBJ1-1 and V is TRBV9, with 9 bases matching TRBD1. CDR3 size: 13 residues. The germline V gene encodes CDR1 SGDLS and CDR2 YYNGEE. Trimming at V came to 4 bases and at J to 13 bases, leaving 11 bases not matched to a gene. The DNA of the CDR3 is TGTGCCAGCAGCACCGAGGACAGGGGAATTTGTTTCTTT. This codes for CASSTEDRGICFF.

This clone was seen only once. The CDR3 DNA follows: TGTGCCAGCAGCCCGAGACAGTCCTCTGGGACCCAGTACTTC. The encoded protein is CASSPRQSSGTQYF. J is TRBJ2-5 and V is TRBV7-8, with D possibly matching TRBD1 (5 bases). The V gene lost 5 bases and the J gene lost 7 bases, with 17 bases spanning the gap. The CDR3 has 14 residues. CDR1 is SGHVS and CDR2 is FQNEAQ in the germline V gene.

V is TRBV18 and J is TRBJ1-6; 7 nucleotides align to TRBD1. Per the germline V gene, CDR1 is KGHSH and CDR2 is LQKENI. J lost 6 bases, V lost 1 base, and 3 bases had no gene match. This CDR3 spans 15 amino acids. The CDR3 DNA reads as TGTGCCAGCTCACCACTGACAGGGCGTAATTCACCCCTCCACTTT. The encoded protein is CASSPLTGRNSPLHF.

The chain recombines TRBV28 with TRBJ2-7; 8 bases line up with TRBD1. CDR3 length: 11 residues. J gave up 3 bases and V 8 bases, and 0 bases lay outside the gene matches. Looked up from germline, CDR1 is MDHEN and CDR2 is SYDVKM. The CDR3, as DNA: TGTGCCAGCGGACAGGGCTACGAGCAGTACTTC. Its protein is CASGQGYEQYF.

The V gene is TRBV3-1 (or the pseudogene TRBV3-2), the J gene TRBJ1-3, with D possibly matching TRBD1 (5 bases). The CDR3 is made up of 16 amino acids. V gave up 4 bases and J gave up 2 bases, with 15 bases separating them. CDR1 LGHDT and CDR2 YNNKEL come from the germline V gene (reference sequence). CDR3 in DNA: TGTGCCAGCAGCCGGGGCTCTGTGGCGACTGGAAACACCATATATTTT. Its protein product is CASSRGSVATGNTIYF.

This clone was seen once. This chain links TRBV6-5 with TRBJ1-1, with D possibly matching TRBD1 (6 bases). CDR1 is MNHEY and CDR2 is SVGAGI in the germline V gene. V lost 6 bases, J lost 5 bases, and 19 bases lay in between. This CDR3 has 15 amino acids. DNA of the CDR3: TGTGCCAGCAGAAGACAGGTTGGGGGGGGGACTGAAGCTTTCTTT. Residues: CASRRQVGGGTEAFF.

Written as DNA, the CDR3 is TGTGCCAGCAGCTTAGGGGGGCGGACTGAAGCTTTCTTT. Its translation is CASSLGGRTEAFF. The chain uses TRBV7-9 and TRBJ1-1, with TRBD1 as a possible D gene (6 bases). The V end was cut by 1 base, the J end by 5 bases, with 8 bases between. The CDR3 extends over 13 amino acids. CDR1 and CDR2 (germline): SEHNR, FQNEAQ (reference sequence). Full variable domain (rest looked up from reference TRBV7-9 and TRBJ1-1): DTGVSQNPRHKITKRGQNVTFRCDPISEHNRLYWYRQTLGQGPEFLTYFQNEAQLEKSRLLSDRFSAERPKGSFSTLEIQRTEQGDSAMYLCASSLGGRTEAFFGQGTRLTVV.

This clone appeared a few times. The chain uses TRBV7-9 and TRBJ2-1, with TRBD1 matching 7 bases. The ends lost 7 bases at V and 3 bases at J; junction bases unmatched: 12. The CDR3 contains 16 residues. CDR1 SEHNR and CDR2 FQNEAQ come from the germline V gene (reference sequence). DNA of the CDR3: TGTGCCAGCACCCCTAGGGACAGACGATTCTACAATGAGCAGTTCTTC. Translating gives CASTPRDRRFYNEQFF.

There are a few counts of this clone. This chain links TRBV6-2 or TRBV6-3 with TRBJ2-2; no reliable D call. V lost 0 bases and J 0 bases, leaving 11 bases between the germline ends. Germline V gives CDR1 MNHEY, CDR2 SVGEGT. The CDR3 is 17 amino acids. The DNA of the CDR3 is TGTGCCAGCAGTTACTCTACGACTTCCCCGAACACCGGGGAGCTGTTTTTT. Its translation: CASSYSTTSPNTGELFF.

The V gene is TRBV19, the J gene TRBJ2-5, with 11 nucleotides matching TRBD2. The CDR3 totals 15 residues. Germline CDR1 reads LNHDA; CDR2 reads SQIVND (reference sequence). Trimming took 3 bases from V and 4 from J; bases not matched to a gene: 4. The CDR3 nucleotides are TGTGCCAGTAGTATCGGGACTAGCGGCCGAGAGACCCAGTACTTC. Amino acid sequence: CASSIGTSGRETQYF.